The TCR beta chain under discussion was sequenced for a study of OX40 agonist ivuxolimab in advanced cancers. The assay was immunoSEQ multiplex PCR, and TCRdb's table has in-frame clones only and misses some. This sample has around 13,000 clones, with 80% to 90% found just once. This clone has just a few counts. Antigen: not known. Germline V gene sequence: CDR1 MNHNS, CDR2 SASEGT. V was trimmed by 5 bases and J by 6 bases, leaving 14 bases between them. The CDR3 covers 13 residues. Study-wide points: The 0.1-3.0 mg/kg partial responders had among the lowest clonal expansion. CD4+ and CD8+ blood T cells expanded clonally by week 6 at 0.1 to 3.0 mg/kg.

The sequenced sample was CD4+ or CD8+ T cells sorted from blood, obtained in a trial of the OX40 agonist ivuxolimab. The sequence derives from an adult with an advanced solid tumor such as melanoma, head and neck, liver or kidney cancer. The chain uses TRBV6-1 and TRBJ2-7; D is unclear. CDR3 sequence: CASSHKLGSEQYF. The CDR3 nucleotides read TGTGCCAGCAGTCATAAACTCGGCTCCGAGCAGTACTTC.